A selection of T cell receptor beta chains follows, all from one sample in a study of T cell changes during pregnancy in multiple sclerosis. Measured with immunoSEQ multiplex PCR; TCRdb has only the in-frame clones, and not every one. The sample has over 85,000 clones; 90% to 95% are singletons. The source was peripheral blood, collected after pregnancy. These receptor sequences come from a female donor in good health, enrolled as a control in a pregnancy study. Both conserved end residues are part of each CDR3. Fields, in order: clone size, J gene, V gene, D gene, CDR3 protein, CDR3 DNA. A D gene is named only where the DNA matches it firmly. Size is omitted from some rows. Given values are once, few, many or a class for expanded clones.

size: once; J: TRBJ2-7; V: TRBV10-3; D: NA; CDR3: CAISGVLASSSYEQYF; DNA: TGTGCCATCAGTGGGGTACTAGCTTCCAGCTCCTACGAGCAGTACTTC
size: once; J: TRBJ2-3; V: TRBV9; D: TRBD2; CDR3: CASSVELASPTGADEAQYF; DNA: TGTGCCAGCAGCGTAGAACTAGCGAGCCCAACCGGTGCCGACGAGGCGCAGTATTTT
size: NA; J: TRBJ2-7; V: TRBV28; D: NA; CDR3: CATTLGEQYF; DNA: TGTGCCACCACCCTCGGCGAGCAGTACTTC
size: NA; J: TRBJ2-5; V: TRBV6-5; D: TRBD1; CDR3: CASSFGGTGGKETQYF; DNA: TGTGCCAGCAGTTTCGGGGGGACAGGGGGCAAAGAGACCCAGTACTTC
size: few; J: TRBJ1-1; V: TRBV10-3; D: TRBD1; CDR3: CAISEGGQANTEAFF; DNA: TGTGCCATCAGTGAGGGGGGACAGGCAAACACTGAAGCTTTCTTT
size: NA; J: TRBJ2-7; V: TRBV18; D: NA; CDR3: CASSLQAGNNEQYF; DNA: TGTGCCAGCTCACTACAGGCAGGGAATAACGAGCAGTACTTC
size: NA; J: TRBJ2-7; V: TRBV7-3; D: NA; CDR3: CASSSRPGGQDEQYF; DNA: TGTGCCAGCAGCTCTAGGCCAGGGGGGCAGGACGAGCAGTACTTC
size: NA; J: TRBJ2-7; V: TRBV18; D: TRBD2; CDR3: CASSLGGGGYEQYF; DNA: TGTGCCAGCTCCCTCGGGGGGGGAGGCTACGAGCAGTACTTC
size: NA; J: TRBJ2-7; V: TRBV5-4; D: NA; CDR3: CASSQTTHEQYF; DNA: TGTGCCAGCAGCCAGACTACCCACGAGCAGTACTTC
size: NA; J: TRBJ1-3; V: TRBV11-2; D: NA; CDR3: CASRDSKGGNTIYF; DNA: TGTGCCAGCCGGGACTCCAAAGGCGGAAACACCATATATTTT
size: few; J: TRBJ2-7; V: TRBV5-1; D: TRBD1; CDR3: CASRDRAYEQYF; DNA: TGCGCCAGCAGGGACAGGGCCTACGAGCAGTACTTC
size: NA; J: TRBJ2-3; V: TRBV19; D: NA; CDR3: CATMTDTQYF; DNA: TGTGCCACCATGACAGATACGCAGTATTTT
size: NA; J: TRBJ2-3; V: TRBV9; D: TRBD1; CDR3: CASSVETQGLWNTDTQYF; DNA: TGTGCCAGCAGCGTAGAGACACAGGGGTTATGGAACACAGATACGCAGTATTTT
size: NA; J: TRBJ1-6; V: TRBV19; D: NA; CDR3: CASSIDGGGPRYSPLHF; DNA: TGTGCCAGTAGTATAGACGGCGGGGGACCCAGGTATTCACCCCTCCACTTT
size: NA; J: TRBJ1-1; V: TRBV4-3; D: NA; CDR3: CASSQRVNTEAFF; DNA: TGCGCCAGCAGCCAGAGGGTAAACACTGAAGCTTTCTTT
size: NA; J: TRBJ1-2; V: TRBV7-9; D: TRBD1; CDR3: CASRRTGENYGYTF; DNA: TGTGCCAGCAGGCGGACAGGGGAGAACTATGGCTACACCTTC
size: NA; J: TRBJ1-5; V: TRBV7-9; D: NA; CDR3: CASSLERQPQHF; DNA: TGTGCCAGCAGCTTAGAGCGTCAGCCCCAGCATTTT
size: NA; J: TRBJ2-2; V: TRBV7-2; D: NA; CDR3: CASSGRTNTGELFF; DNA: TGTGCCAGCAGCGGGAGAACGAACACCGGGGAGCTGTTTTTT
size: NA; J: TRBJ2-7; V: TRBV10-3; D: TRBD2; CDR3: CAISGGSSYEQYF; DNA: TGTGCCATCAGTGGCGGGAGCTCCTACGAGCAGTACTTC
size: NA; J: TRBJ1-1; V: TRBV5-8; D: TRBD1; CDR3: CASSLGAGQAEAFF; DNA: TGTGCCAGCAGCTTGGGTGCCGGACAGGCCGAAGCTTTCTTT
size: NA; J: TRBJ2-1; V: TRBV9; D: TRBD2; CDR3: CASSARGEGGYNEQFF; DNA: TGTGCCAGCAGCGCCCGCGGGGAGGGTGGGTACAATGAGCAGTTCTTC
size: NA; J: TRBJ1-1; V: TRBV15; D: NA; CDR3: CATSRGFGVLATEAFF; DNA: TGTGCCACCAGCAGAGGATTCGGGGTCCTGGCCACTGAAGCTTTCTTT
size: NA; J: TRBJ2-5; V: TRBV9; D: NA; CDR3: CASSPRGGYETQYF; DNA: TGTGCCAGCAGCCCTAGGGGGGGGTATGAGACCCAGTACTTC
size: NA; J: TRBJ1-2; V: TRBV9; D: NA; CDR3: CASSVGAGDGYTF; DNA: TGTGCCAGCAGCGTAGGGGCAGGGGACGGCTACACCTTC
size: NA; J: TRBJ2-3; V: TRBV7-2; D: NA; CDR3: CASSWGRDTQYF; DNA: TGTGCCAGCAGCTGGGGGCGTGATACGCAGTATTTT
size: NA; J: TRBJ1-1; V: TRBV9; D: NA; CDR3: CASSVSASGALGNTEAFF; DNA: TGTGCCAGCAGCGTATCCGCGTCAGGGGCTTTGGGGAACACTGAAGCTTTCTTT
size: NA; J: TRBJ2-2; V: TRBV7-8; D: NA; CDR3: CASSLLSQGSGELFF; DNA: TGTGCCAGCAGCCTCCTCTCGCAGGGTTCCGGGGAGCTGTTTTTT
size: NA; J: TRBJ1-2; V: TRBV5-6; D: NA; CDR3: CASSPGSMTNYGYTF; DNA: TGTGCCAGCAGCCCCGGGTCTATGACTAACTATGGCTACACCTTC
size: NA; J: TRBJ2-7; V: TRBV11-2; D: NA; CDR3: CASSDYEQYF; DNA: TGTGCCAGCTCAGACTACGAGCAGTACTTC
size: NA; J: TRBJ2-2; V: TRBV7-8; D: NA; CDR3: CASSLGAGLGELFF; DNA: TGTGCCAGCAGCTTAGGAGCTGGGCTAGGGGAGCTGTTTTTT
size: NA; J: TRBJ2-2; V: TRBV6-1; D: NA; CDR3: CASSAGGETGELFF; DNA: TGTGCCAGCAGTGCGGGGGGCGAGACCGGGGAGCTGTTTTTT
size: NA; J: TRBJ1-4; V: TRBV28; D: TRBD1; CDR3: CASRAGTAVEKLFF; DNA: TGTGCCAGCAGGGCCGGGACAGCAGTAGAAAAACTGTTTTTT
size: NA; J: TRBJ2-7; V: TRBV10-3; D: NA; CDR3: CAISDSSRRTYEQYF; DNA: TGTGCCATCAGTGACTCTTCACGCAGGACCTACGAGCAGTACTTC
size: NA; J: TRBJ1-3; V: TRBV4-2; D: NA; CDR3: CASSQGWSSGNTIYF; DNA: TGTGCCAGCAGCCAAGGGTGGAGCTCTGGAAACACCATATATTTT
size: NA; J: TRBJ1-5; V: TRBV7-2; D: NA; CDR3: CASSLGTFYSNQPQHF; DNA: TGTGCCAGCAGCTTAGGGACATTTTATAGCAATCAGCCCCAGCATTTT
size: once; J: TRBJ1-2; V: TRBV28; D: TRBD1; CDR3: CASSFIGAGGPRSGYTF; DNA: TGTGCCAGCAGTTTTATTGGGGCAGGGGGCCCCCGGTCTGGCTACACCTTC
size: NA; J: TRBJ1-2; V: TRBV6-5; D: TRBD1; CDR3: CASSPRQGLYGYTF; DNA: TGTGCCAGCAGTCCGCGACAGGGTCTCTATGGCTACACCTTC
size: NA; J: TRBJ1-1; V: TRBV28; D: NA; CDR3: CASSQNRMEAFF; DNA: TGTGCCAGCAGTCAGAACAGGATGGAAGCTTTCTTT
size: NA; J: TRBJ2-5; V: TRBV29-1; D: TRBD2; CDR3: CSAHSSGQTQYF; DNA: TGCAGCGCTCATTCTAGCGGCCAGACCCAGTACTTC
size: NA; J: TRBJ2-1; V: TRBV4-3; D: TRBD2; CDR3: CASSHEAAGGIPNEQFF; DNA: TGCGCCAGCAGCCATGAGGCGGCGGGGGGGATCCCCAATGAGCAGTTCTTC
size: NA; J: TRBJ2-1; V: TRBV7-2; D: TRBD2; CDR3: CASSFRGGYNEQFF; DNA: TGTGCCAGCAGCTTCCGCGGGGGGTACAATGAGCAGTTCTTC
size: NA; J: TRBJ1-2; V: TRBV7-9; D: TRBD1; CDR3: CAILRDRGSGYTF; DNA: TGTGCCATACTGCGGGACAGAGGATCTGGCTACACCTTC
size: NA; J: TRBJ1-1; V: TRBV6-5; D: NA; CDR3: CASSSDTFMNTEAFF; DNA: TGTGCCAGCAGCTCCGACACCTTTATGAACACTGAAGCTTTCTTT
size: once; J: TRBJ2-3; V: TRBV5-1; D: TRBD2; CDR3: CASGTSGGAGDTQYF; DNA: TGCGCCAGTGGTACTAGCGGGGGGGCCGGAGATACGCAGTATTTT
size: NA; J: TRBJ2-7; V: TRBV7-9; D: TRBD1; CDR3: CASSSLPGQGAYEQYF; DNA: TGTGCCAGCAGCTCGCTTCCGGGACAGGGGGCCTACGAGCAGTACTTC
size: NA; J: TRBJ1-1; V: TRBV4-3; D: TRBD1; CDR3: CASSRQGDTEAFF; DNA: TGCGCCAGCAGCCGACAGGGTGACACTGAAGCTTTCTTT
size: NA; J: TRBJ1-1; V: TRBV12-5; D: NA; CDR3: CASGLEDGQNTEAFF; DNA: TGTGCTAGTGGTTTGGAGGATGGACAGAACACTGAAGCTTTCTTT
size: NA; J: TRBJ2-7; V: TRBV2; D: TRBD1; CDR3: CASSEYGTGSYEQYF; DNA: TGTGCCAGCAGTGAATATGGGACAGGGTCCTACGAGCAGTACTTC
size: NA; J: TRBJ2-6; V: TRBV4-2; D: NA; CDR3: CASSQDQGTPGANVLTF; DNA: TGTGCCAGCAGCCAAGACCAGGGAACGCCCGGGGCCAACGTCCTGACTTTC
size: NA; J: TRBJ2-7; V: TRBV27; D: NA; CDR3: CASSLGLSYEQYF; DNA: TGTGCCAGCAGTTTGGGGCTATCCTACGAGCAGTACTTC
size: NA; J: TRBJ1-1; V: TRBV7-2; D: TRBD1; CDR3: CASSPGTGRTEAFF; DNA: TGTGCCAGCAGCCCGGGGACAGGGAGAACTGAAGCTTTCTTT
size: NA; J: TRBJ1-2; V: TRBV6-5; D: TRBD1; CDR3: CASRTGSGGYTF; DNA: TGTGCCAGCAGGACAGGGTCGGGTGGCTACACCTTC
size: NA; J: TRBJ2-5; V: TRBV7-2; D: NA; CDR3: CASSLGLARHQETQYF; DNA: TGTGCCAGCAGCTTAGGATTGGCCAGGCACCAAGAGACCCAGTACTTC
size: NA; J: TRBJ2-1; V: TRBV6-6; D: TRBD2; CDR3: CASRDAGRGGINEQFF; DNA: TGTGCCAGCAGGGACGCAGGGCGGGGGGGTATTAATGAGCAGTTCTTC
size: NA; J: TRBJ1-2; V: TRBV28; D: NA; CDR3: CASSSGTSRRDYGYTF; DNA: TGTGCCAGCAGTAGCGGGACGTCCCGGCGGGACTATGGCTACACCTTC